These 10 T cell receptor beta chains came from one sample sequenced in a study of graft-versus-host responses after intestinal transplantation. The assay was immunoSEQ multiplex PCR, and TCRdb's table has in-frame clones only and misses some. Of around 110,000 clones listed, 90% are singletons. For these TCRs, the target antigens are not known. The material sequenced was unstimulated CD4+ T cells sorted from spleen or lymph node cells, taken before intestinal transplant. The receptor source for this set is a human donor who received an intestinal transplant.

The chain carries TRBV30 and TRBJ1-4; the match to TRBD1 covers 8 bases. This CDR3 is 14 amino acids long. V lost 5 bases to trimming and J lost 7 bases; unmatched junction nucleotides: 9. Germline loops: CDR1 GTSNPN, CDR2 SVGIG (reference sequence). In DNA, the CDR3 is TGTGCCTGGCAAGGACAGGGACGTGGTGAAAAACTGTTTTTT. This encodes CAWQGQGRGEKLFF.

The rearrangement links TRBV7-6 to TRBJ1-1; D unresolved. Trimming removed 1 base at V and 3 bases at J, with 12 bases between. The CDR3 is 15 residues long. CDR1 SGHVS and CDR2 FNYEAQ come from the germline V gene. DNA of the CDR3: TGTGCCAGCAGCTTAGGAGGGTATACGGACACTGAAGCTTTCTTT. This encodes CASSLGGYTDTEAFF.

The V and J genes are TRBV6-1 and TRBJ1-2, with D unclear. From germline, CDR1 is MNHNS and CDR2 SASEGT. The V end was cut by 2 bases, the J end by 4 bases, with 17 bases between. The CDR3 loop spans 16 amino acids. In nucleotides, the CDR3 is TGTGCCAGCAGTGAATCGGCCAGGCGGGGATCCTATGGCTACACCTTC. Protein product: CASSESARRGSYGYTF.

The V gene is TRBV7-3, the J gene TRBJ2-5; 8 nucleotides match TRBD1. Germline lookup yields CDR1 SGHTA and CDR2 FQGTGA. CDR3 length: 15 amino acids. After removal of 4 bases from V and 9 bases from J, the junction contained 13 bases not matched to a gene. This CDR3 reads CASSSQGAPRVSQYF. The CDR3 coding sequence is TGTGCCAGCAGCTCCCAGGGGGCGCCTAGGGTTTCCCAGTACTTC.

This CDR3 is CASSRGQGLGEQPQHF. The CDR3 DNA follows: TGTGCCAGCAGTCGCGGACAGGGGTTGGGAGAACAGCCCCAGCATTTT. The chain couples TRBV2 to TRBJ1-5; 9 positions agree with TRBD1. Germline trimming cut 5 bases from V and 7 bases from J; bases unmatched to any gene: 12. The V gene's germline CDR1 is SNHLY and CDR2 FYNNEI. The CDR3 consists of 16 residues.

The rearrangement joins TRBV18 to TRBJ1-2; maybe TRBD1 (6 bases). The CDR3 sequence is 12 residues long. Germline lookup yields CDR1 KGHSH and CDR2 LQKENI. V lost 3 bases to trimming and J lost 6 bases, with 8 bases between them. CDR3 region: CASSPRGDGYTF. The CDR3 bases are TGTGCCAGCTCACCCAGGGGCGATGGCTACACCTTC.

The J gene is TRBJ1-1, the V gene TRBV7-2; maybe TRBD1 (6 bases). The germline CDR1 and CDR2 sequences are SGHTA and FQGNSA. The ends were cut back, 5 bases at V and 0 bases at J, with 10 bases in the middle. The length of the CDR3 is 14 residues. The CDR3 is CASSPRTVNTEAFF. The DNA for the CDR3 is TGTGCCAGCAGCCCACGGACAGTGAACACTGAAGCTTTCTTT.

The CDR3 DNA is TGTGCCAGCAGCGCCTCAGGGGCCGCGAACACTGAAGCTTTCTTT. It is translated as CASSASGAANTEAFF. The V and J genes are TRBV9 and TRBJ1-1; a possible D gene is TRBD1 (6 bases). CDR1 and CDR2 (germline): SGDLS, YYNGEE. There are 15 residues in the CDR3. V lost 3 bases to trimming and J lost 1 base, with 13 bases between them.

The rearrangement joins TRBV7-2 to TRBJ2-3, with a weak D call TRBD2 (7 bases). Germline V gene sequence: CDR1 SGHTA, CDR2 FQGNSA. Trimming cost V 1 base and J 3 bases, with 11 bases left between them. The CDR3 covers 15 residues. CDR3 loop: CASSLGGGRTDTQYF. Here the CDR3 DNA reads TGTGCCAGCAGCTTAGGCGGGGGCAGGACAGATACGCAGTATTTT.

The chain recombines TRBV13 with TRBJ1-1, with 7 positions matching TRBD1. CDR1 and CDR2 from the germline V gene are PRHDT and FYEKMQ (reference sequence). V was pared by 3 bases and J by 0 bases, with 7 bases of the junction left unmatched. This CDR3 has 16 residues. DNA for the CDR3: TGTGCCAGCAGCTTGTACAGGGGCGGAATGAACACTGAAGCTTTCTTT. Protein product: CASSLYRGGMNTEAFF. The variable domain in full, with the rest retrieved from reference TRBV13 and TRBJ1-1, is AAGVIQSPRHLIKEKRETATLKCYPIPRHDTVYWYQQGPGQDPQFLISFYEKMQSDKGSIPDRFSAQQFSDYHSELNMSSLELGDSALYFCASSLYRGGMNTEAFFGQGTRLTVV.